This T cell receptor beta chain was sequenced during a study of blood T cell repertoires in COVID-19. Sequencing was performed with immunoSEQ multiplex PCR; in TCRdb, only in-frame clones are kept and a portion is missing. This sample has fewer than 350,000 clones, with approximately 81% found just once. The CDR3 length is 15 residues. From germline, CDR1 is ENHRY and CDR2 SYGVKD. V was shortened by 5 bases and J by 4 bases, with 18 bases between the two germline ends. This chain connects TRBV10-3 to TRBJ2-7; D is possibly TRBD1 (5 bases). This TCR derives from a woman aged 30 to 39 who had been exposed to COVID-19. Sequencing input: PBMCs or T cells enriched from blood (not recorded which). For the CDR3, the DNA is TGTGCCATCAGTCAAAGCGATCAGGGCCTATACGAGCAGTACTTC. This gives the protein CAISQSDQGLYEQYF.